The 6 T cell receptor beta chains in this list originate from one sample, sequenced in a study of tumor T cells in aggressive B-cell lymphoma. Sequenced by immunoSEQ multiplex PCR; TCRdb stores in-frame clones only, minus some. The profile shows some 4,200 clones, roughly 89% of them singletons. Sequences were obtained from tumor tissue. These receptors all stem from an adult with diffuse large B cell lymphoma.

The chain combines TRBV5-1 with TRBJ2-7; 7 bases are a match to TRBD2. Germline CDR1 is SGHRS and CDR2 is YFSETQ. After removal of 2 bases from V and 4 bases from J, the junction contained 6 bases not matched to a gene. The CDR3 contains 14 residues. The DNA of the CDR3 is TGCGCCAGCAGCTTTTGGTGGGGAGGGTACGAGCAGTACTTC. Its protein is CASSFWWGGYEQYF.

CDR3: CASSGLAGGGTQYF. Written as DNA, the CDR3 is TGCGCCAGCAGCGGGCTAGCGGGTGGGGGGACCCAGTACTTC. The chain links TRBV4-3 to TRBJ2-5, with 8 nucleotides matching TRBD2. The CDR3 covers 14 residues. Germline values: CDR1 LGHNA, CDR2 YSLEER. J gave up 7 bases and V 5 bases, and 9 bases lay outside the gene matches.

The CDR3, as DNA: TGTGCCAGCAGTGCGGGAGACCGAGCCTACGAGCAGTACTTC. Translated, it gives CASSAGDRAYEQYF. This chain links TRBV2 with TRBJ2-7, with D maybe TRBD2 (6 bases). CDR3 length: 14 residues. Trimming removed 4 bases at V and 2 bases at J, with 12 bases between. Germline loops: CDR1 SNHLY, CDR2 FYNNEI.

This clone was picked up one time. The chain couples TRBV7-2 to TRBJ1-1, with D hard to call. Germline CDR1 reads SGHTA; CDR2 reads FQGNSA. CDR3 length: 14 amino acids. V was pared by 4 bases and J by 1 base, with 10 bases between. The CDR3 protein is CASSSQGGNTEAFF. CDR3 nucleotides: TGTGCCAGCAGCTCCCAAGGCGGGAACACTGAAGCTTTCTTT.

The gene calls are TRBV5-1 and TRBJ1-1, with D possibly TRBD1 on 6 matching bases. The germline V gene has CDR1 SGHRS and CDR2 YFSETQ. CDR3 length: 15 amino acids. The V end lost 0 bases, the J end lost 4 bases, and 13 bases lay between the germline ends. The CDR3 DNA follows: TGCGCCAGCAGCTTGGCCGGGGGGGGCGTCACTGAAGCTTTCTTT. Translated: CASSLAGGGVTEAFF.

This rearrangement joins TRBV19 to TRBJ2-2; no definite D call. There are 15 residues in the CDR3. With 4 bases removed from V and 7 bases from J, the gap between germline ends came to 16 bases. CDR1 is LNHDA and CDR2 is SQIVND in the germline V gene (reference sequence). CDR3 sequence reads: CASSTLRVGYGELFF. In DNA form, the CDR3 reads TGTGCCAGTAGTACTCTGCGTGTCGGGTACGGGGAGCTGTTTTTT.